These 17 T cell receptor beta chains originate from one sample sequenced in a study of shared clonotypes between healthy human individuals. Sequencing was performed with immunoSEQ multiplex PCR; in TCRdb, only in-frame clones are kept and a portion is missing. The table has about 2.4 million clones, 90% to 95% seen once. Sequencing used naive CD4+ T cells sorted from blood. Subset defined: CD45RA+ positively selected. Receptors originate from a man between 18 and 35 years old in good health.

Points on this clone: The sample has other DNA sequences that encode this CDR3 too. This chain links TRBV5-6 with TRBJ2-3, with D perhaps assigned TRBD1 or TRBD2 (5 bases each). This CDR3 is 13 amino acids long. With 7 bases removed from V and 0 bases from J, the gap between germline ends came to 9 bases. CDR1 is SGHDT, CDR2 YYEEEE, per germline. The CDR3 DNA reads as TGTGCCAGCTCTGGGGGTAGCACAGATACGCAGTATTTT. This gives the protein CASSGGSTDTQYF.

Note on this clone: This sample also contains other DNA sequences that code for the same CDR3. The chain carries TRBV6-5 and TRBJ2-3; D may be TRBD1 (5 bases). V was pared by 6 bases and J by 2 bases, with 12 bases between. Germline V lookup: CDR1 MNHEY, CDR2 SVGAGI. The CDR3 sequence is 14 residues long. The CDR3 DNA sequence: TGTGCCAGCAGGCGAGACAGATCCACAGATACGCAGTATTTT. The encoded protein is CASRRDRSTDTQYF.

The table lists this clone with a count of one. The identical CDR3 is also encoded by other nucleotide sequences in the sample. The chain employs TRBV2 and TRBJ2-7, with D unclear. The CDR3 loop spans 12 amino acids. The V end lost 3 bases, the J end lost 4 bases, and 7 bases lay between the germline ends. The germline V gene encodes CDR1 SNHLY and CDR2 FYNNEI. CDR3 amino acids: CASSEGGYEQYF. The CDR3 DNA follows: TGTGCCAGCAGTGAGGGTGGGTACGAGCAGTACTTC.

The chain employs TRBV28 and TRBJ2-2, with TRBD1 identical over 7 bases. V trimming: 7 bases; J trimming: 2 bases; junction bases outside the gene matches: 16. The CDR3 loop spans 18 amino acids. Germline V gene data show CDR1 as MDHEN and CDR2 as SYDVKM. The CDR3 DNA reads TGTGCCAGCATGCCGGGACAGCCGAGAATGAGAAACACCGGGGAGCTGTTTTTT. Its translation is CASMPGQPRMRNTGELFF.

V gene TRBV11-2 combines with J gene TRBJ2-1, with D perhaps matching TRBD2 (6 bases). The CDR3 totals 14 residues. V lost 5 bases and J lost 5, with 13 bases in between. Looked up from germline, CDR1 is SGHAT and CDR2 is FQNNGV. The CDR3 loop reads CASSTGRPNNEQFF. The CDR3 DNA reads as TGTGCCAGCAGCACCGGGAGACCTAACAATGAGCAGTTCTTC.

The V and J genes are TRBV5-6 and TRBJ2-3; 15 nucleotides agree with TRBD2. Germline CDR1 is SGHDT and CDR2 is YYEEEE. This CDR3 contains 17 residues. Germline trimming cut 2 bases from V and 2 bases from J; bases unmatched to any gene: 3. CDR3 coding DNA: TGTGCCAGCAGCTTCCGGACTAGCGGGAGGGCCACAGATACGCAGTATTTT. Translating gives CASSFRTSGRATDTQYF. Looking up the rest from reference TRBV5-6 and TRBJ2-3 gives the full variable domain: DAGVTQSPTHLIKTRGQQVTLRCSPKSGHDTVSWYQQALGQGPQFIFQYYEEEERQRGNFPDRFSGHQFPNYSSELNVNALLLGDSALYLCASSFRTSGRATDTQYFGPGTRLTVL.

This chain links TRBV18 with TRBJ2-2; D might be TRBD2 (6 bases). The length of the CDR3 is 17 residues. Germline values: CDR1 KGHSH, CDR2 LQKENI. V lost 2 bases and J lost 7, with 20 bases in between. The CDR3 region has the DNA TGTGCCAGCTCACCAGGGCTAGCGTTCGGGGCGGACGGGGAGCTGTTTTTT. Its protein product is CASSPGLAFGADGELFF. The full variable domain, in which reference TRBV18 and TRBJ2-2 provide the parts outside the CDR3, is NAGVMQNPRHLVRRRGQEARLRCSPMKGHSHVYWYRQLPEEGLKFMVYLQKENIIDESGMPKERFSAEFPKEGPSILRIQQVVRGDSAAYFCASSPGLAFGADGELFFGEGSRLTVL.

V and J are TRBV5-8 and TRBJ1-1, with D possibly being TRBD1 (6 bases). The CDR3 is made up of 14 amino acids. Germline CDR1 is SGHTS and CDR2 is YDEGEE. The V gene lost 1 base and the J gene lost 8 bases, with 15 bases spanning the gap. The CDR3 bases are TGTGCCAGCAGCTTGCGGACAGCGGGAAGCGAAGCTTTCTTT. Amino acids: CASSLRTAGSEAFF.

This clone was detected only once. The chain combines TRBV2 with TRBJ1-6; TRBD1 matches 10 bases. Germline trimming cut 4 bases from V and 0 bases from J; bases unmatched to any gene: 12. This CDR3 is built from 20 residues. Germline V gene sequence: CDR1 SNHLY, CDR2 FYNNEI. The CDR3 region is CASSGFGQGGRSSYNSPLHF. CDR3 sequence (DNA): TGTGCCAGCAGTGGTTTTGGACAGGGGGGTAGGAGCTCCTATAATTCACCCCTCCACTTT.

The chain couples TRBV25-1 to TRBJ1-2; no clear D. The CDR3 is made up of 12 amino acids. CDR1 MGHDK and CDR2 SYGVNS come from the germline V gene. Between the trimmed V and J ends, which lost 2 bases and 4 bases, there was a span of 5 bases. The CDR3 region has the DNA TGTGCCAGCAGTGAAGGGGTCTATGGCTACACCTTC. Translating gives CASSEGVYGYTF.

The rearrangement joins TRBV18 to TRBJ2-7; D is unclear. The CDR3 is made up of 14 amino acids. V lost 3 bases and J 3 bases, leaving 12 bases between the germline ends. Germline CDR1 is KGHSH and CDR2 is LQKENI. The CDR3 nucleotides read TGTGCCAGCTCACCCCGGAATCCTGTCTACGAGCAGTACTTC. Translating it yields CASSPRNPVYEQYF.

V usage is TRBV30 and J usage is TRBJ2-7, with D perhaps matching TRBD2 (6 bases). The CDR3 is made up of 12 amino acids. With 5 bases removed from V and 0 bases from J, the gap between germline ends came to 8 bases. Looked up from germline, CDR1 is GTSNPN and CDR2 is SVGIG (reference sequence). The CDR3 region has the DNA TGTGCCTGGGCGGGAAACTCCTACGAGCAGTACTTC. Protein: CAWAGNSYEQYF.

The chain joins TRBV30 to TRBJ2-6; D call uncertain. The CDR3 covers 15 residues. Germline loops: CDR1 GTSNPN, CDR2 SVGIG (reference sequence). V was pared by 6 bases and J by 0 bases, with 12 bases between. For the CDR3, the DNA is TGTGCCTGTAACGGACGGTTCTCTGGGGCCAACGTCCTGACTTTC. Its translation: CACNGRFSGANVLTF.

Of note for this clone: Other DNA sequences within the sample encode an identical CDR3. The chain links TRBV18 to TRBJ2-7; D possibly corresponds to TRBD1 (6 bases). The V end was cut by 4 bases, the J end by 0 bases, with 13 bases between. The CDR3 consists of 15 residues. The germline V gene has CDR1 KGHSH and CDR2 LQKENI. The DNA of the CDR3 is TGTGCCAGCTCACTAGGACAGACGAGCTCCTACGAGCAGTACTTC. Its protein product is CASSLGQTSSYEQYF.

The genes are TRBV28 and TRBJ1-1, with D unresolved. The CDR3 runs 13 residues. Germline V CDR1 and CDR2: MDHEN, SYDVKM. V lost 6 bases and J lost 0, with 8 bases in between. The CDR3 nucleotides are TGTGCCAGCAGGACGACCGTGAACACTGAAGCTTTCTTT. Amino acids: CASRTTVNTEAFF. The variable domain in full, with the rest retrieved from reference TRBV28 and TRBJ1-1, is DVKVTQSSRYLVKRTGEKVFLECVQDMDHENMFWYRQDPGLGLRLIYFSYDVKMKEKGDIPEGYSVSREKKERFSLILESASTNQTSMYLCASRTTVNTEAFFGQGTRLTVV.

The CDR3 loop is CASSTTGAADTQYF. CDR3 in DNA: TGCGCCAGCAGCACGACAGGAGCCGCAGATACGCAGTATTTT. V and J are TRBV4-3 and TRBJ2-3; the D gene is possibly TRBD1 (6 bases). V was clipped by 5 bases and J by 4 bases, with 13 bases between them. The germline gives CDR1 LGHNA, CDR2 YSLEER. The CDR3 has 14 amino acids.

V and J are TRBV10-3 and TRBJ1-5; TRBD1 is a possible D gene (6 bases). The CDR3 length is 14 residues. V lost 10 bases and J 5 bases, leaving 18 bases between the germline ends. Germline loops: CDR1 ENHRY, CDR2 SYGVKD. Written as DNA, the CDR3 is TGTGCCACGGAAGCGACAGGATCTGATCAGCCCCAGCATTTT. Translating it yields CATEATGSDQPQHF.